These 18 T cell receptor beta chains share one sample of origin, sequenced in a study of OX40 agonist ivuxolimab in advanced cancers. Using immunoSEQ multiplex PCR, the repertoire was profiled, and TCRdb retains in-frame clones only, with some absent. This table has 57,000 or so clones, less than 95% appearing once. Sequenced here: CD4+ or CD8+ T cells sorted from blood, sampled in a trial of the OX40 agonist ivuxolimab. The receptors derive from an adult with an advanced solid tumor such as melanoma, head and neck, liver or kidney cancer.

This chain joins TRBV2 and TRBJ2-1, with D tentatively TRBD2 (6 bases). Trimming pared 6 bases from V and 3 bases from J, leaving 15 bases between. Germline V gives CDR1 SNHLY, CDR2 FYNNEI. The CDR3 is made up of 15 amino acids. As DNA, the CDR3 is TGTGCCAGCAGGACCGGGAGTGGGTTCTACAATGAGCAGTTCTTC. Encoded protein: CASRTGSGFYNEQFF.

The chain has TRBV5-4 and TRBJ2-2, with 10 bases matching TRBD1. Per germline, CDR1 SGHNT and CDR2 YYREEE (reference sequence). The CDR3 extends over 15 amino acids. The J segment lost 7 bases and the V segment lost 0 bases, leaving 3 bases of the junction unmatched. CDR3 residues: CASSLGQGAVGELFF. The CDR3 bases are TGTGCCAGCAGCTTGGGACAGGGGGCGGTCGGGGAGCTGTTTTTT. Full variable domain (missing parts from reference TRBV5-4 and TRBJ2-2): ETGVTQSPTHLIKTRGQQVTLRCSSQSGHNTVSWYQQALGQGPQFIFQYYREEENGRGNFPPRFSGLQFPNYSSELNVNALELDDSALYLCASSLGQGAVGELFFGEGSRLTVL.

V and J are TRBV11-2 and TRBJ2-7, with TRBD2 as a possible D gene (6 bases). CDR1 is SGHAT and CDR2 is FQNNGV in the germline V gene. This CDR3 contains 15 residues. The germline V and J ends were trimmed by 5 bases and 3 bases, with 17 bases remaining between them. The CDR3 reads CASSLSPPGVYEQYF. The CDR3 DNA is TGTGCCAGCAGCCTATCCCCCCCGGGGGTCTACGAGCAGTACTTC.

The chain employs TRBV21-1 and TRBJ2-7; whether TRBD2, the table's D call, matches the DNA was not checked. TRBV21-1 counts as a pseudogene. CDR3 length equals 14 residues. CDR3 nucleotide sequence: TGTGCCAGCTGTCCCTGGCGGGGAATGGACGAGCAGTACTTC. Amino acids: CASCPWRGMDEQYF.

This chain connects TRBV19 to TRBJ1-5, with TRBD1 identical over 10 bases. Per the germline V gene, CDR1 is LNHDA and CDR2 is SQIVND (reference sequence). This CDR3 contains 15 residues. J lost 5 bases, V lost 5 bases, and 6 bases had no gene match. CDR3 sequence: CASSSLGTGDQPQHF. CDR3 bases: TGTGCCAGTAGTTCCCTGGGGACAGGGGATCAGCCCCAGCATTTT.

This clone was observed a single time. The chain joins TRBV30 to TRBJ1-4; D call uncertain. The CDR3 extends over 13 amino acids. The V gene's germline CDR1 is GTSNPN and CDR2 SVGIG (reference sequence). V lost 2 bases, J lost 5 bases, and 9 bases lay in between. CDR3 nucleotides: TGTGCCTGGAGTCTAAGGGAGAATGAAAAACTGTTTTTT. Protein: CAWSLRENEKLFF.

The rearrangement links TRBV15 to TRBJ2-7, with D maybe TRBD2 (6 bases). The V end was cut by 1 base, the J end by 0 bases, with 13 bases between. Per the germline V gene, CDR1 is LNHNV and CDR2 is YYDKDF (reference sequence). The CDR3 consists of 16 residues. The CDR3 bases are TGTGCCACCAGCAGAGGCGGGACTCTTAGCTCCTACGAGCAGTACTTC. This translates into CATSRGGTLSSYEQYF.

The CDR3 region is CASSLVAGGREEYF. The CDR3 nucleotides read TGTGCCAGCAGCTTGGTGGCGGGAGGGCGAGAGGAGTATTTT. The genes are TRBV5-4 and TRBJ2-3; 9 bases line up with TRBD2. This CDR3 has 14 amino acids. CDR1 is SGHNT and CDR2 is YYREEE in the germline V gene (reference sequence). V shed 0 bases, J shed 13 bases, and the junction held 9 bases outside the gene matches.

This clone was seen once. J is TRBJ2-2 and V is TRBV15; 7 bases match TRBD2. This CDR3 has 15 residues. Looked up from germline, CDR1 is LNHNV and CDR2 is YYDKDF (reference sequence). With 4 bases clipped from V and 7 bases from J, the junction kept 9 bases outside the gene matches. In DNA form, the CDR3 reads TGTGCCACCAGCAAGAATGCGGGAGACGACGGGGAGCTGTTTTTT. Amino acid sequence: CATSKNAGDDGELFF.

V usage is TRBV28 and J usage is TRBJ1-3; D possibly corresponds to TRBD1 (6 bases). CDR1 MDHEN and CDR2 SYDVKM come from the germline V gene. This CDR3 spans 15 amino acids. Trimming pared 8 bases from V and 0 bases from J, leaving 14 bases between. The CDR3 here is CASGRGGHSGNTIYF. DNA for the CDR3: TGTGCCAGCGGTAGGGGGGGCCACTCTGGAAACACCATATATTTT.

The chain employs TRBV15 and TRBJ2-5; unclear D gene. Germline CDR1 is LNHNV and CDR2 is YYDKDF (reference sequence). There are 13 residues in the CDR3. V lost 3 bases and J lost 2, with 7 bases in between. CDR3 sequence: CATSRRKQETQYF. In nucleotides, the CDR3 is TGTGCCACCAGCAGGAGGAAGCAAGAGACCCAGTACTTC.

The chain couples TRBV7-2 to TRBJ2-6; D gene ambiguous. Trimming cost V 4 bases and J 2 bases, with 9 bases left between them. CDR1 is SGHTA, CDR2 FQGNSA, per germline. This CDR3 region has 15 residues. Here the CDR3 DNA reads TGTGCCAGCAGCTACCAGGTAGCTGGGGCCAACGTCCTGACTTTC. Translating gives CASSYQVAGANVLTF.

The CDR3 region is CASRRGQANTEAFF. CDR3 in DNA: TGTGCCAGCAGGCGAGGACAGGCGAACACTGAAGCTTTCTTT. V gene TRBV2 combines with J gene TRBJ1-1; 7 positions match TRBD1. CDR3 size: 14 residues. CDR1 is SNHLY, CDR2 FYNNEI, per germline. The trim removed 6 bases at V and 1 base at J, leaving 5 bases unmatched.

The chain recombines TRBV7-3 with TRBJ2-1; weak D call: TRBD2 (6 bases). The V gene lost 5 bases and the J gene lost 4 bases, with 18 bases spanning the gap. CDR1 and CDR2 (germline): SGHTA, FQGTGA. The CDR3 covers 16 residues. The CDR3 spells CASSPEGRGGYNEQFF. The CDR3 DNA sequence: TGTGCCAGCAGCCCGGAGGGGCGGGGCGGTTACAATGAGCAGTTCTTC.

The chain employs TRBV7-3 and TRBJ2-1; maybe TRBD2 (7 bases). Trimming removed 6 bases at V and 3 bases at J, with 12 bases between. CDR1 and CDR2 (germline): SGHTA, FQGTGA. CDR3 size: 14 residues. The CDR3 DNA reads TGTGCCAGCAGTAGGGGGAGGGACTACAATGAGCAGTTCTTC. As protein: CASSRGRDYNEQFF.

Written as DNA, the CDR3 is TGTGCCAGCAGTATTCGGGAGCAATCCTACGAGCAGTACTTC. Translating it yields CASSIREQSYEQYF. The V call is TRBV2, the J call TRBJ2-7; D perhaps matches TRBD2 (6 bases). Germline assignment: CDR1 SNHLY and CDR2 FYNNEI. V was shortened by 5 bases and J by 1 base, with 12 bases between the two germline ends. The CDR3 loop spans 14 amino acids.

The gene calls are TRBV21-1 and TRBJ1-2. TRBV21-1 is shown as a pseudogene. CDR3 length equals 16 residues. Here the CDR3 reads CASSKVSDVTNYGYTF. CDR3 sequence (DNA): TGTGCCAGCAGCAAAGTATCGGACGTTACTAACTATGGCTACACCTTC.

This clone was picked up one time. CDR3 in DNA: TGTGCCACCGGGTGGGCAGGAGGCTACACCTTC. This gives the protein CATGWAGGYTF. This rearrangement joins TRBV15 to TRBJ1-2; D remains ambiguous. CDR1 is LNHNV and CDR2 is YYDKDF in the germline V gene (reference sequence). The CDR3 is made up of 11 amino acids. The V and J ends lost 8 bases and 8 bases respectively, with 12 bases between them.